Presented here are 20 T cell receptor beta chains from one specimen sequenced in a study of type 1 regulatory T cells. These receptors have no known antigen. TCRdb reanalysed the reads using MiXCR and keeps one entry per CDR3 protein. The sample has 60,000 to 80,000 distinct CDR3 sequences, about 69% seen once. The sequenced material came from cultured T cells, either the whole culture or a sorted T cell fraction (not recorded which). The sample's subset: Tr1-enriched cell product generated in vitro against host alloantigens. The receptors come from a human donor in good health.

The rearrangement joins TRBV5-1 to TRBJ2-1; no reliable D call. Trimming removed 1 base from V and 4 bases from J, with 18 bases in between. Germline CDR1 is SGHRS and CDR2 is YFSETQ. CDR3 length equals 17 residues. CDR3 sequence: CASSLRAGPNIYNEQFF. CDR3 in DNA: TGCGCCAGCAGCTTGCGGGCAGGCCCTAACATATACAATGAGCAGTTCTTC. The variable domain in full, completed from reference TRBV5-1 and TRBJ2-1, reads KAGVTQTPRYLIKTRGQQVTLSCSPISGHRSVSWYQQTPGQGLQFLFEYFSETQRNKGNFPGRFSGRQFSNSRSEMNVSTLELGDSALYLCASSLRAGPNIYNEQFFGPGTRLTVL.

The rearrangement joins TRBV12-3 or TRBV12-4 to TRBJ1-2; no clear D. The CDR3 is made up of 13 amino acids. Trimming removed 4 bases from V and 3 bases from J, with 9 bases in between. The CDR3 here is CASSSNTDYGYTF. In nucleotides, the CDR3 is TGTGCCAGCAGTTCGAACACCGACTATGGCTACACCTTC.

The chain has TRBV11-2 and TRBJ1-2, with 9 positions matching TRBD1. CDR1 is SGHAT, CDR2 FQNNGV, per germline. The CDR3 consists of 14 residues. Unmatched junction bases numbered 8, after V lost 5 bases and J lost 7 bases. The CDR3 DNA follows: TGTGCCAGCAGCCCCCGGACAGGGGTGTTTGGCTACACCTTC. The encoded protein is CASSPRTGVFGYTF.

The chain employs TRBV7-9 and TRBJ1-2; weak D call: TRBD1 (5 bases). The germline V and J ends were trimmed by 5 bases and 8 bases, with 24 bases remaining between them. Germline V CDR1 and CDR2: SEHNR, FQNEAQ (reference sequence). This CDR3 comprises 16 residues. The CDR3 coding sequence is TGTGCCAGCAGCCGACAAGGGACTACAGTGGGGTCCGGCTACACCTTC. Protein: CASSRQGTTVGSGYTF. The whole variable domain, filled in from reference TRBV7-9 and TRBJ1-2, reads DTGVSQNPRHKITKRGQNVTFRCDPISEHNRLYWYRQTLGQGPEFLTYFQNEAQLEKSRLLSDRFSAERPKGSFSTLEIQRTEQGDSAMYLCASSRQGTTVGSGYTFGSGTRLTVV.

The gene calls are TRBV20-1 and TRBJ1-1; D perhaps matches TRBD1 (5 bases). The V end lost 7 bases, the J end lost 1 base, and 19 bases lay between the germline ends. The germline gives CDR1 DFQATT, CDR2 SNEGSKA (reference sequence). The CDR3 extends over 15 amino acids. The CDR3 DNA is TGCAGTGTTAACCCGGGACTTCGTTGGAACACTGAAGCTTTCTTT. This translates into CSVNPGLRWNTEAFF.

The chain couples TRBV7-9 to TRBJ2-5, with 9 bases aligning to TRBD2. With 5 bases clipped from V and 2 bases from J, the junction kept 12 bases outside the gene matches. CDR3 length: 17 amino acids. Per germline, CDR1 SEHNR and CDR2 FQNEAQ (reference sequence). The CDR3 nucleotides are TGTGCCAGCAGCCGAGCCGCAGCGGGAGGTGGGCAAGAGACCCAGTACTTC. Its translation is CASSRAAAGGGQETQYF. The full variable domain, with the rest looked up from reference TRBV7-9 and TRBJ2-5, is DTGVSQNPRHKITKRGQNVTFRCDPISEHNRLYWYRQTLGQGPEFLTYFQNEAQLEKSRLLSDRFSAERPKGSFSTLEIQRTEQGDSAMYLCASSRAAAGGGQETQYFGPGTRLLVL.

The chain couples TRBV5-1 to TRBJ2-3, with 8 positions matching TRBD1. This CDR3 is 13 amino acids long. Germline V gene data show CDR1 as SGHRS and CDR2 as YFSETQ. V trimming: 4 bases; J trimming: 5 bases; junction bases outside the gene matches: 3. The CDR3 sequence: CASSQGALDTQYF. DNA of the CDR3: TGCGCCAGCAGCCAGGGGGCCTTAGATACGCAGTATTTT.

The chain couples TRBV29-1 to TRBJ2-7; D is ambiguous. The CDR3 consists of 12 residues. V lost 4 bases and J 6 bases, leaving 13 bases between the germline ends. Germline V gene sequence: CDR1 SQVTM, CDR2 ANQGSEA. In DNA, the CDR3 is TGCAGCGTTGTTTGGTTAGGCGGCGAGCAGTACTTC. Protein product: CSVVWLGGEQYF.

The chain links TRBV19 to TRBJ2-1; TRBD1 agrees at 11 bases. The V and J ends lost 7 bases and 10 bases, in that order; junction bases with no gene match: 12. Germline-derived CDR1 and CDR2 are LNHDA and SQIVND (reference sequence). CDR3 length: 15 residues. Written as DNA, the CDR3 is TGTGCCAGTAAATCTGGACAGGGGGCAGTTGGAGAGCAGTTCTTC. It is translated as CASKSGQGAVGEQFF. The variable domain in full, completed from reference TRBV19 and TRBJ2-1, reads DGGITQSPKYLFRKEGQNVTLSCEQNLNHDAMYWYRQDPGQGLRLIYYSQIVNDFQKGDIAEGYSVSREKKESFPLTVTSAQKNPTAFYLCASKSGQGAVGEQFFGPGTRLTVL.

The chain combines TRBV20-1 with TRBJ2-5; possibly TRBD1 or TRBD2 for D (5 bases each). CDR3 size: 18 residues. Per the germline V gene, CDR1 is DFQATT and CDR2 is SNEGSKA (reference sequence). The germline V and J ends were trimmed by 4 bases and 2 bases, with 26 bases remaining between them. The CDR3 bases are TGCAGTGCTAACTCGTTGGGGTTGAGGGGATTGTATCAAGAGACCCAGTACTTC. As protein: CSANSLGLRGLYQETQYF.

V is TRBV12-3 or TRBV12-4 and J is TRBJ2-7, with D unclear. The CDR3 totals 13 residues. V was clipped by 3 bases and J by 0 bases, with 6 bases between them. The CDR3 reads CASSLGSSYEQYF. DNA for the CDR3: TGTGCCAGCAGTTTGGGTAGCTCCTACGAGCAGTACTTC.

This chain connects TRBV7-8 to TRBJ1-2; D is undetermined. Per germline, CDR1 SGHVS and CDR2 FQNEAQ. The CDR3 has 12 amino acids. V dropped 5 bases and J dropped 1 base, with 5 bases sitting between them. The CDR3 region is CASSPNNYGYTF. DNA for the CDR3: TGTGCCAGCAGCCCAAATAACTATGGCTACACCTTC. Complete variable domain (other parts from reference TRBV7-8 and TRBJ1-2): GAGVSQSPRYKVAKRGQDVALRCDPISGHVSLFWYQQALGQGPEFLTYFQNEAQLDKSGLPSDRFFAERPEGSVSTLKIQRTQQEDSAVYLCASSPNNYGYTFGSGTRLTVV.

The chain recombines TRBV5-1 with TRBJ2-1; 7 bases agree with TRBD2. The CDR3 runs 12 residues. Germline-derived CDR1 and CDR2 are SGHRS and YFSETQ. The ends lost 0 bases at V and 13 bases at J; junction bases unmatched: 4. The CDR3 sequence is CASSLVAGEQFF. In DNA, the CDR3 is TGCGCCAGCAGCTTGGTCGCGGGGGAACAGTTCTTC.

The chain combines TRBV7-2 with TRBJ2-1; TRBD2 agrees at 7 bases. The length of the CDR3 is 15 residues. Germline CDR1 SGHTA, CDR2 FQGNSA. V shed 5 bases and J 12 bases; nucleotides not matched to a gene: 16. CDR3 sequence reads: CASSRGVATLTGQFF. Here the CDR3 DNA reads TGTGCCAGCAGCCGGGGGGTAGCGACCCTTACGGGGCAGTTCTTC.

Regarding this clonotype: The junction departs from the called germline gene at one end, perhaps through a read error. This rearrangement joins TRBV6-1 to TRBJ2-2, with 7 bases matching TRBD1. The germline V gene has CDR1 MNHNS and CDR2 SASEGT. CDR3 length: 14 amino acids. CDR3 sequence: CANSIEGARGELFF. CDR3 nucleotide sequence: TGTGCCAACAGTATAGAGGGGGCGCGAGGGGAGCTGTTTTTT.

The CDR3 sequence: CASSDLAVTGELFF. DNA of the CDR3: TGTGCCAGCAGTGACCTAGCGGTTACCGGGGAGCTGTTTTTT. The chain has TRBV12-3 or TRBV12-4 and TRBJ2-2; 7 positions match TRBD2. The CDR3 is made up of 14 amino acids. J lost 5 bases, V lost 5 bases, and 5 bases had no gene match.

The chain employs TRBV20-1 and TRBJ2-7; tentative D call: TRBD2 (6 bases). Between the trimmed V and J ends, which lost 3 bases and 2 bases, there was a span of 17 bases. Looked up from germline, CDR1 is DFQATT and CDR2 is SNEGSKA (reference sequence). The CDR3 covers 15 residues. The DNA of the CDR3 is TGCAGTGCTAGCGCCCTCCGCGGGGCAACCTACGAGCAGTACTTC. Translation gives CSASALRGATYEQYF.

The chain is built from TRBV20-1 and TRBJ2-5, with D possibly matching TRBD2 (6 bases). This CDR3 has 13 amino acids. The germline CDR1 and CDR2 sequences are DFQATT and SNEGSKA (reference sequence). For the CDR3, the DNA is TGCAGCCGGGGGACGGCGGCCCAAGAGACCCAGTACTTC. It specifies CSRGTAAQETQYF.

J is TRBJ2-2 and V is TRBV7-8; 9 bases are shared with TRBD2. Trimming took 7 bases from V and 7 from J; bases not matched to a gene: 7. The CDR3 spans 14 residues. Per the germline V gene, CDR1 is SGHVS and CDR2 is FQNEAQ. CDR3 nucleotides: TGTGCCAGCATACGGAGGCGGGAGGGCGGGGAGCTGTTTTTT. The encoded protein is CASIRRREGGELFF.

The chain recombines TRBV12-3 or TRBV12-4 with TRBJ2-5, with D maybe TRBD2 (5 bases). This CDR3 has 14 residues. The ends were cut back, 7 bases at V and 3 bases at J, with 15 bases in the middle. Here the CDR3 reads CASTDRGLEETQYF. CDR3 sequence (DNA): TGTGCCAGCACCGATCGAGGGCTAGAAGAGACCCAGTACTTC.